The 25 T cell receptor beta chains below come from one sample, sequenced in a study of Ad26.COV2.S vaccination and SARS-CoV-2 variants. Produced via immunoSEQ multiplex PCR; TCRdb's table is partial and in-frame only. Seen here are approximately 420,000 clones, 80% to 90% observed once, and the top ten hold 3.5%. Sample treatment: approximately 18 received Ad26.COV2.S at low or high dose, single or two shots; 5 received placebo; per-sample allocation not given. Day 63 after the first vaccine or placebo injection was the time point for sampling. The sample in question was peripheral blood, obtained in a trial of Ad26.COV2.S vaccine versus placebo. Receptor source: a person between 18 and 60 years old who received the Ad26.COV2.S COVID-19 vaccine or a placebo.

This clone was seen a single time. V usage is TRBV28 and J usage is TRBJ2-5; D might be TRBD1 or TRBD2, each matching 5 bases. This CDR3 spans 13 amino acids. Per the germline V gene, CDR1 is MDHEN and CDR2 is SYDVKM. The V end lost 3 bases, the J end lost 0 bases, and 5 bases lay between the germline ends. Here the CDR3 reads CASSLGHQETQYF. The CDR3 bases are TGTGCCAGCAGTTTGGGACACCAAGAGACCCAGTACTTC. Filled out from reference TRBV28 and TRBJ2-5, the complete variable domain reads DVKVTQSSRYLVKRTGEKVFLECVQDMDHENMFWYRQDPGLGLRLIYFSYDVKMKEKGDIPEGYSVSREKKERFSLILESASTNQTSMYLCASSLGHQETQYFGPGTRLLVL.

This chain connects TRBV29-1 to TRBJ1-2; D is uncertain. Germline CDR1 and CDR2: SQVTM and ANQGSEA. Between the trimmed V and J ends, which lost 6 bases and 3 bases, there was a span of 14 bases. This CDR3 has 13 residues. CDR3: CSVLMGADYGYTF. In DNA form, the CDR3 reads TGCAGCGTCCTCATGGGTGCGGACTATGGCTACACCTTC.

The chain carries TRBV5-8 and TRBJ2-5; TRBD1 or TRBD2 may be the D gene (6 bases each). The CDR3 totals 14 residues. Trimming shortened V by 4 bases and J by 1 base, and 11 bases separated the two germline ends. Germline assignment: CDR1 SGHTS and CDR2 YDEGEE. Here the CDR3 DNA reads TGTGCCAGCAGCCGGAGGGGGGTCCAAGAGACCCAGTACTTC. Amino acid sequence: CASSRRGVQETQYF.

CDR3 in amino acids: CASSPPLKGTDTQYF. Here the CDR3 DNA reads TGTGCCAGCTCACCACCGCTAAAGGGCACAGATACGCAGTATTTT. The chain employs TRBV18 and TRBJ2-3; D unresolved. The CDR3 is made up of 15 amino acids. Germline CDR1 KGHSH, CDR2 LQKENI. V lost 0 bases, J lost 1 base, and 8 bases lay in between.

This clone was picked up one time. The chain links TRBV13 to TRBJ2-3; tentatively, D is TRBD2 (6 bases). Trimming removed 5 bases at V and 2 bases at J, with 11 bases between. Germline V lookup: CDR1 PRHDT, CDR2 FYEKMQ (reference sequence). CDR3 length: 14 residues. The chain's CDR3 is CASSQDYYTDTQYF. DNA of the CDR3: TGTGCCAGCAGCCAGGACTATTACACAGATACGCAGTATTTT.

This chain links TRBV21-1 with TRBJ1-4; the DNA was not compared with TRBD1, the D call given in the table. TRBV21-1 is flagged as a pseudogene. CDR3 length: 16 amino acids. CDR3 in amino acids: CASSLGTGLNGEKLFF. CDR3 DNA sequence: TGTGCCAGCAGCCTAGGGACAGGGCTTAATGGGGAAAAACTGTTTTTT.

The J gene is TRBJ2-1, the V gene TRBV19; TRBD2 agrees at 8 bases. From germline, CDR1 is LNHDA and CDR2 SQIVND (reference sequence). There are 17 residues in the CDR3. Losses at the gene ends were 5 bases for V and 0 bases for J; bases not matched to a gene: 9. The CDR3 DNA is TGTGCCAGTAGTTTCTACCTGGGGACTAGCTCCTACAATGAGCAGTTCTTC. Protein sequence: CASSFYLGTSSYNEQFF.

As for this clone: The sample contains more than one DNA sequence encoding this CDR3. The chain couples TRBV9 to TRBJ2-5; D ambiguous. Germline V CDR1 and CDR2: SGDLS, YYNGEE. Trimming removed 0 bases at V and 2 bases at J, with 5 bases between. This CDR3 has 13 residues. CDR3 loop: CASSVGRQETQYF. DNA of the CDR3: TGTGCCAGCAGCGTAGGCAGGCAAGAGACCCAGTACTTC.

This clone was recorded only once. The V call is TRBV25-1, the J call TRBJ2-2; possible D gene TRBD1, 5 bases. V lost 10 bases and J lost 2, with 11 bases in between. The germline V gene has CDR1 MGHDK and CDR2 SYGVNS. The CDR3 has 13 residues. For the CDR3, the DNA is TGTGCCATACGCGACAGAAACACCGGGGAGCTGTTTTTT. Translation: CAIRDRNTGELFF.

The rearrangement uses TRBV6-5 and TRBJ2-1, with D tentatively TRBD1 (6 bases). Per the germline V gene, CDR1 is MNHEY and CDR2 is SVGAGI. The length of the CDR3 is 14 residues. The V end was cut by 5 bases, the J end by 0 bases, with 8 bases between. CDR3 DNA: TGTGCCAGCAGTCGCAGGGGCTCCTACAATGAGCAGTTCTTC. Amino acids: CASSRRGSYNEQFF.

This sequence joins TRBV7-7 and TRBJ2-1, with D hard to call. The length of the CDR3 is 17 residues. The germline V gene encodes CDR1 SSHAT and CDR2 FNYEAQ (reference sequence). V was trimmed by 3 bases and J by 0 bases, leaving 15 bases between them. The CDR3 sequence is CASSLRPGGSSYNEQFF. CDR3 bases: TGTGCCAGCAGCTTGAGGCCGGGCGGAAGCTCCTACAATGAGCAGTTCTTC. Full variable domain (rest looked up from reference TRBV7-7 and TRBJ2-1): GAGVSQSPRYKVTKRGQDVTLRCDPISSHATLYWYQQALGQGPEFLTYFNYEAQPDKSGLPSDRFSAERPEGSISTLTIQRTEQRDSAMYRCASSLRPGGSSYNEQFFGPGTRLTVL.

This clone occurred once. V and J are TRBV9 and TRBJ2-2; D gene unclear. Per germline, CDR1 SGDLS and CDR2 YYNGEE. V was pared by 5 bases and J by 4 bases, with 12 bases between. The length of the CDR3 is 14 residues. This chain's CDR3 is CASSRSVSTGELFF. DNA for the CDR3: TGTGCCAGCAGTCGTAGTGTTAGCACCGGGGAGCTGTTTTTT.

The rearrangement uses TRBV7-8 and TRBJ2-5; D may be TRBD1 or TRBD2 (6 bases each). CDR3 length: 16 residues. V dropped 5 bases and J dropped 2 bases, with 18 bases sitting between them. Per the germline V gene, CDR1 is SGHVS and CDR2 is FQNEAQ. The CDR3 reads CASSRRRGPGQETQYF. In nucleotides, the CDR3 is TGTGCCAGCAGCCGTCGCCGGGGGCCGGGGCAAGAGACCCAGTACTTC.

The V gene is TRBV5-1, the J gene TRBJ1-1; 7 bases fit TRBD1. This CDR3 spans 14 amino acids. The germline gives CDR1 SGHRS, CDR2 YFSETQ. V trimming: 3 bases; J trimming: 2 bases; junction bases outside the gene matches: 4. The CDR3 loop is CASSWDRKNTEAFF. CDR3 sequence (DNA): TGCGCCAGCAGCTGGGACAGAAAAAACACTGAAGCTTTCTTT.

This clone was counted a single time. This chain links TRBV5-8 with TRBJ1-2; 10 bases agree with TRBD1. The CDR3 loop spans 14 amino acids. Germline V gene data show CDR1 as SGHTS and CDR2 as YDEGEE. J gave up 6 bases and V 4 bases, and 6 bases lay outside the gene matches. The CDR3 sequence: CASSAGTGVDGYTF. The DNA for the CDR3 is TGTGCCAGCAGCGCGGGGACAGGGGTGGATGGCTACACCTTC. The full variable domain, in which reference TRBV5-8 and TRBJ1-2 provide the parts outside the CDR3, is EAGVTQSPTHLIKTRGQQATLRCSPISGHTSVYWYQQALGLGLQFLLWYDEGEERNRGNFPPRFSGRQFPNYSSELNVNALELEDSALYLCASSAGTGVDGYTFGSGTRLTVV.

V gene TRBV11-2 combines with J gene TRBJ1-1; maybe TRBD1 (5 bases). Trimming left V 5 bases short and J 1 base short, with 14 bases between. This CDR3 is 15 amino acids long. Germline CDR1 SGHAT, CDR2 FQNNGV. DNA of the CDR3: TGTGCCAGCAGCCCAGGTCCAGGGAAGAACACTGAAGCTTTCTTT. It translates to CASSPGPGKNTEAFF.

The chain combines TRBV2 with TRBJ2-1; D not certain. With 10 bases removed from V and 4 bases from J, the gap between germline ends came to 8 bases. This CDR3 has 11 residues. Germline V lookup: CDR1 SNHLY, CDR2 FYNNEI. The CDR3 coding sequence is TGTGCCACCCACGTGTACAATGAGCAGTTCTTC. As protein: CATHVYNEQFF.

The chain has TRBV10-3 and TRBJ1-1; tentatively, D is TRBD1 (6 bases). Trimming pared 5 bases from V and 0 bases from J, leaving 10 bases between. The CDR3 spans 14 residues. Per germline, CDR1 ENHRY and CDR2 SYGVKD. The CDR3 DNA sequence: TGTGCCATCAGTTGGGACATACTGAACACTGAAGCTTTCTTT. It is translated as CAISWDILNTEAFF.

This chain joins TRBV5-4 and TRBJ2-3, with TRBD2 identical over 7 bases. V was clipped by 4 bases and J by 2 bases; unmatched bases: 4. This CDR3 has 14 residues. Per the germline V gene, CDR1 is SGHNT and CDR2 is YYREEE (reference sequence). DNA of the CDR3: TGTGCCAGCAGCCAGCGGGACCTCACAGATACGCAGTATTTT. Translation gives CASSQRDLTDTQYF.

V gene TRBV3-1 (or the pseudogene TRBV3-2) combines with J gene TRBJ2-7; 8 nucleotides match TRBD2. Germline values: CDR1 LGHDT, CDR2 YNNKEL (reference sequence). Losses at the gene ends were 4 bases for V and 5 bases for J; bases not matched to a gene: 7. The CDR3 is 14 amino acids. The CDR3 spells CASSLGLVTHEQYF. The DNA of the CDR3 is TGTGCCAGCAGCCTGGGACTAGTAACCCACGAGCAGTACTTC.

Here the CDR3 reads CASSERGQGEHEQYF. The CDR3 DNA sequence: TGCGCCAGCAGTGAGAGGGGACAGGGGGAACACGAGCAGTACTTC. J is TRBJ2-7 and V is TRBV10-1; 11 nucleotides align to TRBD1. V was clipped by 2 bases and J by 5 bases; unmatched bases: 5. This CDR3 contains 15 residues. Per germline, CDR1 WNHNN and CDR2 SYGVQD (reference sequence).

The chain combines TRBV7-2 with TRBJ2-4, with 11 bases aligning to TRBD2. This CDR3 comprises 16 residues. Germline CDR1 and CDR2: SGHTA and FQGNSA. V gave up 1 base and J gave up 4 bases; unmatched junction bases: 3. The chain's CDR3 is CASSLVAGGMKNIQYF. CDR3 DNA sequence: TGTGCCAGCAGCTTAGTAGCGGGGGGGATGAAAAACATTCAGTACTTC.

V is TRBV2 and J is TRBJ2-5; 7 bases are a match to TRBD1. J was trimmed by 5 bases and V by 4 bases; bases with no gene match: 4. The CDR3 is 13 residues long. Germline CDR1 and CDR2: SNHLY and FYNNEI. The CDR3 loop is CASSAVGQETQYF. CDR3 DNA sequence: TGTGCCAGCAGTGCCGTGGGACAGGAGACCCAGTACTTC. The complete variable domain, with remaining parts taken from reference TRBV2 and TRBJ2-5, reads EPEVTQTPSHQVTQMGQEVILRCVPISNHLYFYWYRQILGQKVEFLVSFYNNEISEKSEIFDDQFSVERPDGSNFTLKIRSTKLEDSAMYFCASSAVGQETQYFGPGTRLLVL.

This clone showed up just a few times. V gene TRBV15 combines with J gene TRBJ2-2; 10 positions match TRBD1. CDR1 is LNHNV and CDR2 is YYDKDF in the germline V gene (reference sequence). This CDR3 region has 15 residues. V was pared by 3 bases and J by 7 bases, with 5 bases of the junction left unmatched. CDR3 amino acids: CATSSDRGRGGELFF. The CDR3 DNA is TGTGCCACCAGCAGCGACAGGGGGCGAGGCGGGGAGCTGTTTTTT. The full variable domain, rest sourced from reference TRBV15 and TRBJ2-2, is DAMVIQNPRYQVTQFGKPVTLSCSQTLNHNVMYWYQQKSSQAPKLLFHYYDKDFNNEADTPDNFQSRRPNTSFCFLDIRSPGLGDTAMYLCATSSDRGRGGELFFGEGSRLTVL.

This chain links TRBV5-6 with TRBJ2-7; 9 bases are shared with TRBD1. Germline V gene data show CDR1 as SGHDT and CDR2 as YYEEEE. With 1 base clipped from V and 5 bases from J, the junction kept 7 bases outside the gene matches. This CDR3 comprises 15 residues. This chain's CDR3 is CASSLPGTGTNEQYF. CDR3 in DNA: TGTGCCAGCAGCTTGCCCGGGACAGGGACCAACGAGCAGTACTTC.